This TCR beta chain was identified in a study of T cell clusters in autoimmune cytopenias. In the study overall: The median distinct TRB clonotype count was approximately 2,500 per sample, from a median roughly 52,000 reads. Broader study findings: Primary autoimmune cytopenia patients seemingly lacked the physiological T cell clusters found in healthy donors.

TRB rearrangements were amplified by touch-down multiplex PCR with mixed TRB-A/B primers. TCRdb reprocessed the multiplex PCR reads; each CDR3 protein has one entry and no DNA is given. Listed are 5,200 or so distinct CDR3 sequences; 30% to 35% falls within the top ten. To note about this clonotype: Its antigen is unidentified.

This CDR3 has 14 residues. TRB was amplified from about 270 ng of peripheral blood genomic DNA per sample. Separately, the same data were catalogued under a study of T cell repertoires in aging, cancer and after chemotherapy. As that report states: Untreated cancer patients had significantly lower blood TCR diversity than age-matched healthy donors. Across the chemotherapy interval, each cancer cohort showed higher median generation probability, suggesting thymic rebound.

The chain recombines TRBV12-3 or TRBV12-4 with TRBJ2-1; TCRdb indicates TRBD2, and absent DNA this call remains unverified. The sequence came from a human donor in good health. Sequenced input: peripheral blood. CDR3 protein: CASRLGTRTNEQFF.